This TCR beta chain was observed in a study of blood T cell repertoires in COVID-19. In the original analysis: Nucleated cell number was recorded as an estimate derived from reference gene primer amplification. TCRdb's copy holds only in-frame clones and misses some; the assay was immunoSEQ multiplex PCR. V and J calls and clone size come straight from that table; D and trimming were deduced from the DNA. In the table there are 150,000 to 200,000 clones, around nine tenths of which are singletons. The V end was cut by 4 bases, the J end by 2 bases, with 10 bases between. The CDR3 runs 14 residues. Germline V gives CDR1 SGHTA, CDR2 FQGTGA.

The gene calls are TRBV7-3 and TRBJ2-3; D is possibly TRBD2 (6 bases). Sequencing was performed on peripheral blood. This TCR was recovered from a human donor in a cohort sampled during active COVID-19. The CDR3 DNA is TGTGCCAGCAGCTCGAGCGGGCCCACAGATACGCAGTATTTT. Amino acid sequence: CASSSSGPTDTQYF.